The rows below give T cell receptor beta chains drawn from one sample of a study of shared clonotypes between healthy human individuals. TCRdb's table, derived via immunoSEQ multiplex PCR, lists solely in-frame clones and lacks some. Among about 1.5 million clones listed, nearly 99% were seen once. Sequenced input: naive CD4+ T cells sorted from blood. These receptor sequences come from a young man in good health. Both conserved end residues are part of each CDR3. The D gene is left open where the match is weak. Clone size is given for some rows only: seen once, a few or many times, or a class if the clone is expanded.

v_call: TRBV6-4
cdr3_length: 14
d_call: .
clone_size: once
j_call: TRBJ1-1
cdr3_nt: TGTGCCAGCAGTGTGGATACCATGAACACTGAAGCTTTCTTT
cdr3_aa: CASSVDTMNTEAFF

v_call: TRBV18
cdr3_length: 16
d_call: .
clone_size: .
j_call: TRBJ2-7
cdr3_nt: TGTGCCAGCTCACCCGAAAAGTGGACCCGGACCTACGAGCAGTACTTC
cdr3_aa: CASSPEKWTRTYEQYF

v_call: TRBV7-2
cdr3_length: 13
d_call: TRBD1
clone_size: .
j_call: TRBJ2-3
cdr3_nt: TGTGCCAGCAGCCTTAGGGACAGAAATACGCAGTATTTT
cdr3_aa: CASSLRDRNTQYF

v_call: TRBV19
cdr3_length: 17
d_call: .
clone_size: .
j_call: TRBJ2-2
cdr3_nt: TGTGCCAGTAGTATCCTCCCTTTCAGAACGGGACCCGGGGAGCTGTTTTTT
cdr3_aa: CASSILPFRTGPGELFF

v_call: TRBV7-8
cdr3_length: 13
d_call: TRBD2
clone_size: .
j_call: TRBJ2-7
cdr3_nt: TGTGCCAGCAGCTTAGGAGCGGGGTACGAGCAGTACTTC
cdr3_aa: CASSLGAGYEQYF

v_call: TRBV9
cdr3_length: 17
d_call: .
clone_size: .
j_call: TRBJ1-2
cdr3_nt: TGTGCCAGCAGCGTAGGTGGCAGGGGTAGAACTAACTATGGCTACACCTTC
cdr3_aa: CASSVGGRGRTNYGYTF

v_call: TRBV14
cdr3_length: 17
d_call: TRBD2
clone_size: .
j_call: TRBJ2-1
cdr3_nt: TGTGCCAGCAGCCAAGATCATACAGCGGGAGAGGTGAATGAGCAGTTCTTC
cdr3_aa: CASSQDHTAGEVNEQFF

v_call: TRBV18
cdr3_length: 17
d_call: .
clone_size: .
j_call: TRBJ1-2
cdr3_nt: TGTGCCAGCTCACCGTCTCAGAGCGCGATCTCGGTGGGTGGCTACACCTTC
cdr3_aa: CASSPSQSAISVGGYTF

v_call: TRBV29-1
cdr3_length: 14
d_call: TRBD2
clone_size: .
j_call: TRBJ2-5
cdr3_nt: TGCAGCGGGCACGGGACTAGCGGTCCGGAGACCCAGTACTTC
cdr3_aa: CSGHGTSGPETQYF

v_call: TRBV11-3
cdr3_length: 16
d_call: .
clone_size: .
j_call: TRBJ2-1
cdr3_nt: TGTGCCAGCAGCTTGGGGAGAGGGAGGTCTTTTGATGAGCAGTTCTTC
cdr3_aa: CASSLGRGRSFDEQFF

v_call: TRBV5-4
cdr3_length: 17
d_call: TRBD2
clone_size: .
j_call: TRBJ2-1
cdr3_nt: TGTGCCAGCAGCGACCGGACTAGCGGGGGATCCTACAATGAGCAGTTCTTC
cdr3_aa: CASSDRTSGGSYNEQFF

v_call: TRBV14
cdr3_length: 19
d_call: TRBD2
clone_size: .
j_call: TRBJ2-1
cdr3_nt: TGTGCCAGCAGCCAAGGGGGGGAACTAGCGGCCTTTCGCTACAATGAGCAGTTCTTC
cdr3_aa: CASSQGGELAAFRYNEQFF

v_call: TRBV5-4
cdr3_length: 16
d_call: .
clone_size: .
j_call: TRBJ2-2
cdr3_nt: TGTGCCAGCAGCTTGGTTGTCAGAGAGAACACCGGGGAGCTGTTTTTT
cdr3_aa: CASSLVVRENTGELFF

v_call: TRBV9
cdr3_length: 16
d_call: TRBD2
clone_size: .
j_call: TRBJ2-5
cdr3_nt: TGTGCCAGCAGCTTAGGGGCAGCGGGACTCCAAGAGACCCAGTACTTC
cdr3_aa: CASSLGAAGLQETQYF

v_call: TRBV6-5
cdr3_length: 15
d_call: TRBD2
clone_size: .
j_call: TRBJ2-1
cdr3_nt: TGTGCCAGCAGTTACAGCGGGAGCTACCTCTATGAGCAGTTCTTC
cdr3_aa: CASSYSGSYLYEQFF

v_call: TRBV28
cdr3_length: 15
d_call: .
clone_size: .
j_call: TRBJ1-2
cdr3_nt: TGTGCCAGCAGTTCCCGTCGGGCGAGAATGTATGGCTACACCTTC
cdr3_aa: CASSSRRARMYGYTF

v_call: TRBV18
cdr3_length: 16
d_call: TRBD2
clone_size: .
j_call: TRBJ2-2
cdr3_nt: TGTGCCAGCTCACCCGTAGCGGGAGTTCGCACCGGGGAGCTGTTTTTT
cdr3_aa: CASSPVAGVRTGELFF

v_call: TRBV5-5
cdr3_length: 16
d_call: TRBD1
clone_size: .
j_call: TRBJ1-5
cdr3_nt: TGTGCCAGCAGCTTGAACGGACAGGCCAACAATCAGCCCCAGCATTTT
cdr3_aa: CASSLNGQANNQPQHF

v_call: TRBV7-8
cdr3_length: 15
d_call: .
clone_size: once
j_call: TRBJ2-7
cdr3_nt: TGTGCCAGCAGCTTAGAGTGGACGGATGCCTACGAGCAGTACTTC
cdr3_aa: CASSLEWTDAYEQYF

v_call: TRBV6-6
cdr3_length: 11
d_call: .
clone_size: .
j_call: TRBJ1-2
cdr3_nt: TGTGCCAGCAGTACGACGGGTGGCTACACCTTC
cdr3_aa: CASSTTGGYTF